These T cell receptor beta chains were read from a single sample in a study of CD8 T cells in Susac syndrome. TCRdb redid the calling of the immunoSEQ multiplex PCR reads with MiXCR, one entry per CDR3 protein. Of around 200,000 distinct CDR3 sequences listed, 85% to 95% are singletons. Material: CD4+ T cells from PBMCs. These receptors all stem from a human donor in good health. Both conserved end residues are part of each CDR3. A D gene is named only where the DNA matches it firmly. Not every row has a clone size; where given, it reads once, few, many or a size class.

TRBV23-1,TRBJ1-5,.,TRBD1,TGCGCCAGCAGTCATCCCAACAGGGGATTTCAATCGAATCAGCCCCAGCATTTT,CASSHPNRGFQSNQPQHF
TRBV9,TRBJ1-1,.,.,TGTGCCAGCAGCGTAGTTCCGGGTAACACTGAAGCTTTCTTT,CASSVVPGNTEAFF
TRBV24-1,TRBJ2-1,.,TRBD2,TGTGCCACCAGTGATTTAGGGACTAGCGGGAGATTGGACAATGAGCAGTTCTTC,CATSDLGTSGRLDNEQFF
TRBV20-1,TRBJ2-1,.,TRBD1,TGCAGTGCTCCGACAGGGGGCGATGAGCAGTTCTTC,CSAPTGGDEQFF
TRBV20-1,TRBJ2-7,.,.,TGCAGTGCTAGACGTGGAATATACGAGCAGTACTTC,CSARRGIYEQYF
TRBV7-8,TRBJ1-6,.,.,TGTGCCAGCAGCTTAGTCAAGGGATCACCCCTCCACTTT,CASSLVKGSPLHF
TRBV21-1,TRBJ1-5,.,.,TGTGCCAGCAGCAATCAGCCCCAGCATTTT,CASSNQPQHF
TRBV6-5,TRBJ2-7,.,.,TGTGCCAGCAGTTCCCGGACCCGGGCCCTCGAGCAGTACTTC,CASSSRTRALEQYF
TRBV7-9,TRBJ1-2,.,.,TGTGCCAGCAGCGATCCCAGGGAGGGTTCGGATGGCTACACCTTC,CASSDPREGSDGYTF
TRBV3-1,TRBJ2-7,.,.,TGTGCCAGCAGCTCGACACGGTTAGATCGGAAGTACTTC,CASSSTRLDRKYF
TRBV4-1,TRBJ2-7,.,TRBD1,TGCGCCAGCAGCCGCGACAGGGGAACCTACGAGCAGTACTTC,CASSRDRGTYEQYF
TRBV19,TRBJ1-2,once,.,TGTGCCAGTAGTATGGGCGGACGAGACTTCAACTATGGCTACACCTTC,CASSMGGRDFNYGYTF
TRBV7-9,TRBJ1-5,.,.,TGTGCCAGCAGCTTACTAACTCAGCCCCAGCATTTT,CASSLLTQPQHF
TRBV28,TRBJ2-5,few,.,TGTGCCAGCAGTTTAGAGCAAGAGACCCAGTACTTC,CASSLEQETQYF
TRBV9,TRBJ1-5,.,.,TGTGCCAGCAGCGGGGCAGGGTATAGCAATCAGCCCCAGCATTTT,CASSGAGYSNQPQHF
TRBV5-1,TRBJ2-7,.,.,TGCGCCAGCAGCTTGGCAGCCCCCTACGAGCAGTACTTC,CASSLAAPYEQYF
TRBV20-1,TRBJ2-5,once,.,TGCAGTGCTAGATCGGTGGCCCGGGAGACCCAGTACTTC,CSARSVARETQYF